These 10 T cell receptor beta chains were sequenced from one sample in a study of cytomegalovirus exposure and HLA in healthy donors (dated by TCRdb to about 2017). The method behind the library was the immunoSEQ multiplex PCR assay. The multiplex PCR relied on a mix of 60 forward primers for TCR Vbeta segments and 13 reverse primers for TCR Jbeta segments. Here the immuneACCESS table is served through TCRdb, limited to in-frame sequences with V and J called. Missing clones are a known gap in these copies; in checked studies unresolved V genes cover under half, and the rest lacks a known reason. The sample contains about 110,000 clones, approximately 76% of them found a single time. The ten largest clones represent over 7.5% of the sample. Sequencing was carried out using PBMCs. These receptors were taken from a man aged 40-49 years in good health and CMV-seronegative.

The chain carries TRBV4-1 and TRBJ1-2; 9 positions match TRBD1. The ends lost 2 bases at V and 8 bases at J; junction bases unmatched: 9. Germline CDR1 reads MGHRA; CDR2 reads YSYEKL. This CDR3 region has 15 residues. CDR3 nucleotide sequence: TGCGCCAGCAGCCAATCGGGACAGGGAAGTCAAGGCTACACCTTC. It is translated as CASSQSGQGSQGYTF.

The sample holds one count of this clone. The chain has TRBV5-8 and TRBJ1-5, with TRBD1 as a possible D gene (6 bases). Per the germline V gene, CDR1 is SGHTS and CDR2 is YDEGEE. The V and J ends lost 3 bases and 0 bases respectively, with 10 bases between them. CDR3 length equals 15 residues. CDR3 sequence reads: CASSSGQNSNQPQHF. DNA for the CDR3: TGTGCCAGCAGCTCCGGACAGAATAGCAATCAGCCCCAGCATTTT.

The chain carries TRBV2 and TRBJ1-2, with unresolved D. Trimming shortened V by 2 bases and J by 5 bases, and 3 bases separated the two germline ends. This CDR3 is built from 11 residues. Germline CDR1 reads SNHLY; CDR2 reads FYNNEI. CDR3 nucleotide sequence: TGTGCCAGCAGTGAATATTATGGCTACACCTTC. Its translation: CASSEYYGYTF.

The genes are TRBV19 and TRBJ2-4; no firm D call. This CDR3 has 14 amino acids. Germline V CDR1 and CDR2: LNHDA, SQIVND (reference sequence). The V gene lost 7 bases and the J gene lost 9 bases, with 19 bases spanning the gap. CDR3 amino acids: CASTIGRASGIQYF. CDR3 in DNA: TGTGCCAGTACCATCGGAAGAGCATCGGGCATTCAGTACTTC.

This chain joins TRBV7-2 and TRBJ1-5, with 7 bases matching TRBD1. The CDR3 is 15 residues long. The V and J ends lost 3 bases and 9 bases, in that order; junction bases with no gene match: 11. The germline CDR1 and CDR2 sequences are SGHTA and FQGNSA. The CDR3 DNA sequence: TGTGCCAGCAGCTTGACCGGGACCGCAGGGGGGCCCCAGCATTTT. Translated, it gives CASSLTGTAGGPQHF.

V and J are TRBV5-8 and TRBJ2-5; 8 nucleotides line up with TRBD2. Germline values: CDR1 SGHTS, CDR2 YDEGEE. This CDR3 has 15 amino acids. V dropped 2 bases and J dropped 2; count of bases not matched to a gene: 5. This chain's CDR3 is CASSFGGGIQETQYF. The CDR3 DNA reads TGTGCCAGCAGCTTTGGCGGGGGGATACAAGAGACCCAGTACTTC.

The V gene is TRBV15, the J gene TRBJ1-1, with 9 bases lining up with TRBD1. This CDR3 region has 14 residues. The germline V gene encodes CDR1 LNHNV and CDR2 YYDKDF (reference sequence). The trim removed 3 bases at V and 3 bases at J, leaving 2 bases unmatched. The CDR3 here is CATSRGQGDTEAFF. The CDR3 bases are TGTGCCACCAGCAGGGGACAGGGAGACACTGAAGCTTTCTTT.

The chain recombines TRBV30 with TRBJ1-2, with a tentative D call TRBD1 (5 bases). This CDR3 has 14 amino acids. V was pared by 1 base and J by 2 bases, with 11 bases between. Germline CDR1 reads GTSNPN; CDR2 reads SVGIG (reference sequence). CDR3 amino acids: CAWSAPEGNYGYTF. The CDR3 nucleotides read TGTGCCTGGAGTGCGCCGGAGGGGAACTATGGCTACACCTTC.

The rearrangement joins TRBV9 to TRBJ2-1, with TRBD1 matching 8 bases. This CDR3 region has 13 residues. Germline CDR1 SGDLS, CDR2 YYNGEE. Trimming removed 4 bases from V and 5 bases from J; junction bases left unmatched: 2. This CDR3 reads CASSRTGNNEQFF. DNA of the CDR3: TGTGCCAGCAGCCGGACAGGGAACAATGAGCAGTTCTTC.

The chain couples TRBV2 to TRBJ2-1; 11 bases map to TRBD2. The V segment lost 5 bases and the J segment 3 bases; nucleotides outside the gene matches: 3. In germline, CDR1 is SNHLY, CDR2 FYNNEI. CDR3 length equals 15 residues. CDR3 nucleotides: TGTGCCAGCAGTCGACTAGCGGGGCGCTACAATGAGCAGTTCTTC. Translating it yields CASSRLAGRYNEQFF.